The entry below gives a single T cell receptor beta chain sequence along with its context. The antigen is not known. J lost 2 bases, V lost 5 bases, and 5 bases had no gene match. CDR1 is PRHDT and CDR2 is FYEKMQ in the germline V gene (reference sequence). The CDR3 sequence is 14 residues long. The data derive from a study of cytomegalovirus exposure and HLA in healthy donors. Study results and limitations: The authors excluded some V segments, including TRBV6-2 and TRBV6-3, as indistinguishable. In a later analysis, CMV-associated beta chains were mostly HLA-associated, it appeared.

Primers included in the PCR were 60 Vbeta and 13 Jbeta primers. Method: immunoSEQ multiplex PCR; TCRdb's copy keeps in-frame clones and lacks some. The table shows roughly 160,000 clones, with around four fifths occurring only once. Sequenced: PBMCs. This receptor was identified in a man aged 45 to 65 in good health and CMV-seropositive. The chain joins TRBV13 to TRBJ2-5; 7 nucleotides line up with TRBD1. CDR3 in amino acids: CASSEQGIQETQYF. CDR3 DNA sequence: TGTGCCAGCAGCGAACAGGGGATTCAAGAGACCCAGTACTTC.